A single TCR beta chain is shown here with its context. The CDR3 contains 17 residues. Trimming removed 8 bases from V and 4 bases from J; junction bases left unmatched: 14. Germline V gene lookup returns CDR1 MNHNS and CDR2 SASEGT. Semi-nested PCR with Nested Universal Primer A followed constant-region reverse priming of full-length variable regions. MiXCR was run by TCRdb on the 5' RACE reads, yielding one entry per CDR3 protein. The sample contains about 60,000 distinct CDR3 sequences, just under 30% of which appear only once. The chain has TRBV6-1 and TRBJ1-5, with TRBD1 matching over 10 bases. The TCR sequence derives from a female donor with breast cancer. Sequenced material: tumor-infiltrating naive CD4+ T cells sorted from the breast tumor. Described subset: naive CD4+ T cells, CD4+CD45RA+CD25-. DNA for the CDR3: TGTGCCAGCGTCAAATCTGGGACAGGGGTGTCGAATCAGCCCCAGCATTTT. It yields the protein CASVKSGTGVSNQPQHF.